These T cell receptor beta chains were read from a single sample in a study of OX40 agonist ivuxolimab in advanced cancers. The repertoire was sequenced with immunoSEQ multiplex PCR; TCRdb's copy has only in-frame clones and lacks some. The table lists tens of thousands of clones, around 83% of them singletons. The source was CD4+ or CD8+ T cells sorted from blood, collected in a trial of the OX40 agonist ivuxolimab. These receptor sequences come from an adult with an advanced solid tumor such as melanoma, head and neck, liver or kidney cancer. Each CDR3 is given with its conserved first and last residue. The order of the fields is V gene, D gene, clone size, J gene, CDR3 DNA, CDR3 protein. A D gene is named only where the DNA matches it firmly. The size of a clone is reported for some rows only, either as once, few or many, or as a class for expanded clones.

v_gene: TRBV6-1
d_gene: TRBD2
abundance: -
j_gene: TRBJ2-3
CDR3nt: TGTGCCAGCAGTGTAGCGGGAGGGCCGATGACAGATACGCAGTATTTT
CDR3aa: CASSVAGGPMTDTQYF

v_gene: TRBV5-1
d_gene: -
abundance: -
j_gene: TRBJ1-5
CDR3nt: TGCGCCAGCAGCTTGGTCCAGGGCGGGGGGCCCCAGCATTTT
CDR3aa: CASSLVQGGGPQHF

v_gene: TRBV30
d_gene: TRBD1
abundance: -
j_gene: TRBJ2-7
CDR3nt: TGTGCCTGGAGTTCGGGACAGTCCTACGAGCAGTACTTC
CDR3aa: CAWSSGQSYEQYF

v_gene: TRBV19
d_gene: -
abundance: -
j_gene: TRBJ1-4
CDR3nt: TGTGCCAGTAGTATAGAAGGCACGGTAATTTTTGAAAAACTGTTTTTT
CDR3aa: CASSIEGTVIFEKLFF

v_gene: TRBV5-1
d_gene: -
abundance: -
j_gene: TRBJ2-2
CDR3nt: TGCGCCAGCAGCACCGGGACCGCTAGTGGCTCCGGGGAGCTGTTTTTT
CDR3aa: CASSTGTASGSGELFF

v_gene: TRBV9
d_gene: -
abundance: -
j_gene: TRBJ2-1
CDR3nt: TGTGCCAGCAGCCCCCAGGGCGGGGGCCACTACAATGAGCAGTTCTTC
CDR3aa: CASSPQGGGHYNEQFF

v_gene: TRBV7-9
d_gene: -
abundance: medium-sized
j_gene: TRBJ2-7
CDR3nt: TGTGCCAGCAGCCCACCGAACCCGGGCTCCTACGAGCAGTACTTC
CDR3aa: CASSPPNPGSYEQYF

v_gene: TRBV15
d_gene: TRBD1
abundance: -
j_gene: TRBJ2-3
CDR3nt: TGTGCCACCAGCAGACGAGGACAGGGGTTTTCCACAGATACGCAGTATTTT
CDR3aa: CATSRRGQGFSTDTQYF

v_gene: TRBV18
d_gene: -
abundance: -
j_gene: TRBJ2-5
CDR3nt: TGTGCCAGCTCCCGACCAGGAGGCCAGCGGAGACAAGAGACCCAGTACTTC
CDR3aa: CASSRPGGQRRQETQYF

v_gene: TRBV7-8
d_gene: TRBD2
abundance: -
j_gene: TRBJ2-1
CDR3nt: TGTGCCAGCAGCTTAGCCCTGGGACTAGCGGGAGGGGGTGAGCAGTTCTTC
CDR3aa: CASSLALGLAGGGEQFF

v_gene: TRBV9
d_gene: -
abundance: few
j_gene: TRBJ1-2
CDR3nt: TGTGCCAGCAGCGAGGGACTGAATGTCTATGGCTACACCTTC
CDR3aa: CASSEGLNVYGYTF

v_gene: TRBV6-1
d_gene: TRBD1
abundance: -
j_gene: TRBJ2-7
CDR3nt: TGTGCCAGTCGGGACAGCTCCTACGAGCAGTACTTC
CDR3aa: CASRDSSYEQYF

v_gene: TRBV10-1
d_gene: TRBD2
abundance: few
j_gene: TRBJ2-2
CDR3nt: TGCGCCAGCAGTGAAAAGCGGGAGGTCGGGGAGCTGTTTTTT
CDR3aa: CASSEKREVGELFF

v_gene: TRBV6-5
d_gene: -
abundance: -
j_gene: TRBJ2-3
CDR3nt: TGTGCCAGCAGTTTCTTACGGGACCCAGATACGCAGTATTTT
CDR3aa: CASSFLRDPDTQYF

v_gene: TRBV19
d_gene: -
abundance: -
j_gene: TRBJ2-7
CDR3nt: TGTGCCAGTAGTATCAGGCGTAAGCCCTACGAGCAGTACTTC
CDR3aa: CASSIRRKPYEQYF

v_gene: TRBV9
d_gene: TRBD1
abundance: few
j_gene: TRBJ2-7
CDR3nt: TGTGCCAGCAGCGGGACGTCAGGGGGATACGAGCAGTACTTC
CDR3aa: CASSGTSGGYEQYF

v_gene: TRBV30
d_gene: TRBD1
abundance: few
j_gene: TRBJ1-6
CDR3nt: TGTGCCTGGAGTATAAGACAGGGCGGGAATTCACCCCTCCACTTT
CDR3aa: CAWSIRQGGNSPLHF

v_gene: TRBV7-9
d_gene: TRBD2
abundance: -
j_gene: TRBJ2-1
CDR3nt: TGTGCCAGCACCCGTGGGCTAGCGGAAATCTACAATGAGCAGTTCTTC
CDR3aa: CASTRGLAEIYNEQFF

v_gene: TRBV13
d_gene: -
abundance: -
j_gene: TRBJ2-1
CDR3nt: TGTGCCAGCAGCTTAGGGGGAACCTACAATGAGCAGTTCTTC
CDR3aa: CASSLGGTYNEQFF

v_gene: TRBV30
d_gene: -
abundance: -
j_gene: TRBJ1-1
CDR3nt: TGTGCCTGGAGTGTAACGGAAGTGGGCACTGAAGCTTTCTTT
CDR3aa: CAWSVTEVGTEAFF

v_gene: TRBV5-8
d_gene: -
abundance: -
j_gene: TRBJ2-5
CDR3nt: TGTGCCAGCAGCCGGGGCAGTCAAGAGACCCAGTACTTC
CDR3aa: CASSRGSQETQYF

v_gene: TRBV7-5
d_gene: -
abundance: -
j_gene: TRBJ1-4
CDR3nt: TGTGCCAGAAGCGGTGAAGACAGCCCTAATGAAAAACTGTTTTTT
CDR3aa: CARSGEDSPNEKLFF

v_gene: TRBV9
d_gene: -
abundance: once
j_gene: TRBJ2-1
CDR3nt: TGTGCCAGCAGCACTCCGAGTGGGGGGCTGAACAATGAGCAGTTCTTC
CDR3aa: CASSTPSGGLNNEQFF

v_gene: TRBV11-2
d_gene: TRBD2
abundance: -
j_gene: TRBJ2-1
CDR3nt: TGTGCCAGCAGCTTTCGAGCGGGGGGTGAGCAGTTCTTC
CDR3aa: CASSFRAGGEQFF

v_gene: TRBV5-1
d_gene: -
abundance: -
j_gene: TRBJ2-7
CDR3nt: TGCGCCAGCAGCTTGGACCGCCCTCGGGAGCAGTACTTC
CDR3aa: CASSLDRPREQYF

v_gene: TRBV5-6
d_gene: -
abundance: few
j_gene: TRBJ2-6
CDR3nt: TGTGCCAGCAGCTTGGTGGGGCGCTCTGGGGCCAACGTCCTGACTTTC
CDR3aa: CASSLVGRSGANVLTF

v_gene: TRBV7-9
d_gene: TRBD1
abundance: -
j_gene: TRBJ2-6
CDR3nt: TGTGCCAGCAGGCCACCAGTACAGGGGCCCTCTGGGGCCAACGTCCTGACTTTC
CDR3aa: CASRPPVQGPSGANVLTF

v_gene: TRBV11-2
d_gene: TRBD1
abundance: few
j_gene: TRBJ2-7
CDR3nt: TGTGCCAGCAGCGCCCGGGGACAGGGGAGGTTTGACGAGCAGTACTTC
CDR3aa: CASSARGQGRFDEQYF

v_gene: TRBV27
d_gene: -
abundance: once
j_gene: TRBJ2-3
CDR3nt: TGTGCCAGCAGGGCCTTAGCGAGAGAGGGAGATACGCAGTATTTT
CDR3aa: CASRALAREGDTQYF

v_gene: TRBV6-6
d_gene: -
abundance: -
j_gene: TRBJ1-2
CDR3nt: TGTGCCAGCAGTTACGGGGGGACCAAGGGCTACACCTTC
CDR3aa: CASSYGGTKGYTF

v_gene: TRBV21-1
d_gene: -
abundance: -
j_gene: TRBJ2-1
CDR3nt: TGTGCCAGCAGCAAAGGGGTAGTAACAAGCCCAAGAGACCTAGGGCAGTTCTTC
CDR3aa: CASSKGVVTSPRDLGQFF

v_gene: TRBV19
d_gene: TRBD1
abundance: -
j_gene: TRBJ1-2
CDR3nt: TGTGCCAGCTTCGACAGGGGGAACTGGAACTATGGCTACACCTTC
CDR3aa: CASFDRGNWNYGYTF

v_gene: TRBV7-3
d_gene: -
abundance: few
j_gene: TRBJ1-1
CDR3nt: TGTGCCAGCAGCTTAAGGGGCCCAAGCCCACCATACACTGAAGCTTTCTTT
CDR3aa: CASSLRGPSPPYTEAFF

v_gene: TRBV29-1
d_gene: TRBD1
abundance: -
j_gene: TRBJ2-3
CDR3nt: TGCAGCGCGGGACAGCCATCCCTAAGCACAGATACGCAGTATTTT
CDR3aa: CSAGQPSLSTDTQYF

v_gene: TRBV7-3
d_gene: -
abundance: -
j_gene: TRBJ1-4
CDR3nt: TGTGCCAGCACTTTAGAGGCCCGGGACACGGTCACGACTAATGAAAAACTGTTTTTT
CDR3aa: CASTLEARDTVTTNEKLFF

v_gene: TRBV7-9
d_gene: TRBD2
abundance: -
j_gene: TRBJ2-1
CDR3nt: TGTGCCAGCAGCTTAGGAGGACTAGGGAATGAGCAGTTCTTC
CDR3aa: CASSLGGLGNEQFF

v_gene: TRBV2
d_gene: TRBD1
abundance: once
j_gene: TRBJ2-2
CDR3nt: TGTGCCAGCAGGGTCGACAGGGTCACCGGGGAGCTGTTTTTT
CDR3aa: CASRVDRVTGELFF

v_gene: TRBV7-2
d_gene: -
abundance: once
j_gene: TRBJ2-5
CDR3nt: TGTGCCAGCAGCTTTGGCACGTACCAAGAGACCCAGTACTTC
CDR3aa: CASSFGTYQETQYF

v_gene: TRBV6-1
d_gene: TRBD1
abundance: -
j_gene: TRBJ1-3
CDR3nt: TGTGCCAGCAGAACGGACAGGGGGCCTGGAAACACCATATATTTT
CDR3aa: CASRTDRGPGNTIYF

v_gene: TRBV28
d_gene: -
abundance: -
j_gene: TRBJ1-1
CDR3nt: TGTGCCAGCAGTTTTCCCGGGCCAGCCGGGGGGGCTTTCTTT
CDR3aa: CASSFPGPAGGAFF

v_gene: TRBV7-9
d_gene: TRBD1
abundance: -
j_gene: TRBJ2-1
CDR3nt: TGTGCCAGCAGCCCGCGACAGGGCCCTAACAATGAGCAGTTCTTC
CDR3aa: CASSPRQGPNNEQFF

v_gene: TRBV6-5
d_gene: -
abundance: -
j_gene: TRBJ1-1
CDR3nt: TGTGCCAGCAGCCCCCGTGGAAGGGGGGGCACTGAAGCTTTCTTT
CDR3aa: CASSPRGRGGTEAFF

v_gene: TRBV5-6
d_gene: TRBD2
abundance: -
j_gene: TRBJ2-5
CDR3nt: TGTGCCAGCAGTTATCCTAGCGGGGGGTTGGGGACCCAGTACTTC
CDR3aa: CASSYPSGGLGTQYF

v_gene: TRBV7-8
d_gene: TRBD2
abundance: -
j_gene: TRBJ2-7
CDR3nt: TGTGCCAGCAGCTTAGTTGGGACTAGCGGGAGAAACGAGCAGTACTTC
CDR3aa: CASSLVGTSGRNEQYF

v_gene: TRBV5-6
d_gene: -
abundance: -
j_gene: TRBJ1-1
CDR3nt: TGTGCCAGCAGCCCGGACCTGAACACTGAAGCTTTCTTT
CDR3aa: CASSPDLNTEAFF

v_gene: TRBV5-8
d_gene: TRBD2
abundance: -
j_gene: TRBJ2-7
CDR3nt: TGTGCCAGCAGCTTGGGAGACGGGACTAGCGGGATTTACGAGCAGTACTTC
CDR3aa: CASSLGDGTSGIYEQYF

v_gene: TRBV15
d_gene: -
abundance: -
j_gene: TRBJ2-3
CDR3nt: TGTGCCACCAGCACTGGCCTTGTGGGTGATACGCAGTATTTT
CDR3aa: CATSTGLVGDTQYF

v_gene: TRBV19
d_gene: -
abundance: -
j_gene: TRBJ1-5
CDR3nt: TGTGCCAGTAGTATAGATCCGGGCCCCCCACCCCAGCATTTT
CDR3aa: CASSIDPGPPPQHF